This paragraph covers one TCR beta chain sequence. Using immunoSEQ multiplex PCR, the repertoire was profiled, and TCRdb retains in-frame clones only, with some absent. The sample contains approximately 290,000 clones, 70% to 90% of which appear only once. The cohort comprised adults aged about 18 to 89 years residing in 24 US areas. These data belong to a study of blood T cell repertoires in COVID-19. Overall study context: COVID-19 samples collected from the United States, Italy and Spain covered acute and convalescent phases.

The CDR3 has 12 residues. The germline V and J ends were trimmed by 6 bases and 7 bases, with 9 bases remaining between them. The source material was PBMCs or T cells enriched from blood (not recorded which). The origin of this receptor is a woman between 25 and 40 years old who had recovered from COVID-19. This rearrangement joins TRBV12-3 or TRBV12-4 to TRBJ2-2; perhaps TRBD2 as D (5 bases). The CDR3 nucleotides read TGTGCCAGCAGCCTAGGAGGCGGGGAGCTGTTTTTT. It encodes CASSLGGGELFF.